The next 22 T cell receptor beta chains were all read from a single sample in a study of control samples from healthy donors and cancer patients. Libraries were prepared by immunoSEQ multiplex PCR; TCRdb keeps only in-frame clonotypes and omits some of them. Here the sample spans about 160,000 clones, around 94% being singletons. The sequenced material came from PBMCs. The receptor source for this set is a man aged 55 to 70 with colorectal cancer.

The CDR3 DNA sequence: TGTGCCAGCAGCCCCGAGTATTCCGGGAAGACTGAAGCTTTCTTT. Translated: CASSPEYSGKTEAFF. V is TRBV9 and J is TRBJ1-1; unclear D gene. V lost 4 bases, J lost 5 bases, and 18 bases lay in between. Germline CDR1 and CDR2: SGDLS and YYNGEE. The CDR3 totals 15 residues.

The J gene is TRBJ2-5, the V gene TRBV24-1; D is perhaps TRBD1 (6 bases). V was shortened by 1 base and J by 1 base, with 15 bases between the two germline ends. Germline CDR1 reads KGHDR; CDR2 reads SFDVKD. The CDR3 is 17 residues long. CDR3 bases: TGTGCCACCAGTGATTTTGAGAAGGGGGTAGGCCAAGAGACCCAGTACTTC. Protein: CATSDFEKGVGQETQYF.

V gene TRBV6-5 combines with J gene TRBJ1-1; D remains unclear. Per the germline V gene, CDR1 is MNHEY and CDR2 is SVGAGI. Trimming pared 7 bases from V and 3 bases from J, leaving 18 bases between. CDR3 length: 15 amino acids. In DNA form, the CDR3 reads TGTGCCAGCAAAACCAGACACCATTCGGACACTGAAGCTTTCTTT. It specifies CASKTRHHSDTEAFF.

This clone was picked up one time. The V gene is TRBV19, the J gene TRBJ1-6; the D is unclear. From germline, CDR1 is LNHDA and CDR2 SQIVND (reference sequence). V shed 5 bases and J shed 3 bases, with 11 bases lying between them. CDR3 size: 15 residues. CDR3 nucleotides: TGTGCCAGTAGTCTCCTGACGGACTATAATTCACCCCTCCACTTT. It specifies CASSLLTDYNSPLHF.

The chain combines TRBV9 with TRBJ1-4; D ambiguous. Between the trimmed V and J ends, which lost 2 bases and 0 bases, there was a span of 5 bases. This CDR3 comprises 14 residues. The germline V gene encodes CDR1 SGDLS and CDR2 YYNGEE. The CDR3 loop reads CASSVGPTNEKLFF. The CDR3 DNA sequence: TGTGCCAGCAGCGTTGGCCCAACTAATGAAAAACTGTTTTTT.

The V call is TRBV7-2, the J call TRBJ1-5; no definite D call. The germline CDR1 and CDR2 sequences are SGHTA and FQGNSA. With 0 bases removed from V and 5 bases from J, the gap between germline ends came to 5 bases. The CDR3 is 13 amino acids. The chain's CDR3 is CASSLASDQPQHF. The CDR3 bases are TGTGCCAGCAGCTTAGCGTCGGATCAGCCCCAGCATTTT.

The table lists this clone with a count of one. V and J are TRBV7-2 and TRBJ1-4; no definite D call. Trimming removed 5 bases at V and 7 bases at J, with 14 bases between. Germline-derived CDR1 and CDR2 are SGHTA and FQGNSA. This CDR3 spans 14 amino acids. The CDR3 here is CASSADRGAEKLFF. Here the CDR3 DNA reads TGTGCCAGCAGCGCCGACCGGGGAGCTGAAAAACTGTTTTTT.

The V and J genes are TRBV2 and TRBJ1-1; D is perhaps TRBD1 (5 bases). Trimming pared 3 bases from V and 4 bases from J, leaving 9 bases between. The CDR3 covers 13 residues. Germline V CDR1 and CDR2: SNHLY, FYNNEI. CDR3 DNA sequence: TGTGCCAGCAGTGATTGGGGGATCACTGAAGCTTTCTTT. It specifies CASSDWGITEAFF.

The V call is TRBV10-3, the J call TRBJ2-3, with 7 positions matching TRBD2. Germline V gives CDR1 ENHRY, CDR2 SYGVKD. The junction had 5 bases not matched to a gene; V was cut back by 2 bases and J by 0 bases. The CDR3 extends over 16 amino acids. CDR3 in amino acids: CAISEGLAASTDTQYF. The CDR3 nucleotides are TGTGCCATCAGTGAGGGTCTAGCGGCTAGCACAGATACGCAGTATTTT.

V gene TRBV6-5 combines with J gene TRBJ1-1; D may be TRBD1 (5 bases). The germline V gene has CDR1 MNHEY and CDR2 SVGAGI. Trimming removed 0 bases at V and 3 bases at J, with 11 bases between. There are 15 residues in the CDR3. The CDR3 is CASSYSGAGDTEAFF. CDR3 nucleotide sequence: TGTGCCAGCAGTTACTCAGGGGCCGGGGACACTGAAGCTTTCTTT.

The chain joins TRBV6-5 to TRBJ2-1, with 9 bases fitting TRBD2. J lost 11 bases, V lost 8 bases, and 16 bases had no gene match. The CDR3 covers 15 residues. CDR1 is MNHEY, CDR2 SVGAGI, per germline. In nucleotides, the CDR3 is TGTGCCAGCGACCCTGGGAGCGGGGGGCCCCCTAAGCAGTTCTTC. The encoded protein is CASDPGSGGPPKQFF.

In the case of this clone: Other DNA sequences within the sample encode an identical CDR3. The chain recombines TRBV19 with TRBJ1-5; D is possibly TRBD1 (5 bases). CDR1 and CDR2 from the germline V gene are LNHDA and SQIVND (reference sequence). Trimming removed 5 bases at V and 2 bases at J, with 10 bases between. This CDR3 is built from 14 residues. The CDR3 protein is CASSSQGGNQPQHF. The CDR3, as DNA: TGTGCCAGTAGTTCGCAGGGCGGCAATCAGCCCCAGCATTTT.

The J gene is TRBJ2-7, the V gene TRBV12-3 or TRBV12-4; D gene unclear. V was shortened by 5 bases and J by 2 bases, with 10 bases between the two germline ends. This CDR3 has 13 residues. CDR3 coding DNA: TGTGCCAGCAGTCCCCTCGCGCCCTACGAGCAGTACTTC. Its protein is CASSPLAPYEQYF.

CDR3 sequence reads: CASRSSESWANVLTF. The CDR3 DNA is TGTGCCAGCAGATCTTCTGAATCGTGGGCCAACGTCCTGACTTTC. The rearrangement uses TRBV6-5 and TRBJ2-6; D call uncertain. V shed 6 bases and J shed 5 bases, with 14 bases lying between them. Germline V gives CDR1 MNHEY, CDR2 SVGAGI. This CDR3 contains 15 residues.

This rearrangement joins TRBV12-3 or TRBV12-4 to TRBJ2-3; no clear D. Trimming left V 5 bases short and J 5 bases short, with 8 bases between. The CDR3 is 12 residues long. The CDR3 DNA is TGTGCCAGCAGTGCCGTGTTAGATACGCAGTATTTT. It is translated as CASSAVLDTQYF.

The chain couples TRBV25-1 to TRBJ1-5; no clear D gene. The V gene lost 6 bases and the J gene lost 1 base, with 7 bases spanning the gap. CDR1 and CDR2 from the germline V gene are MGHDK and SYGVNS. This CDR3 is 13 amino acids long. The CDR3 bases are TGTGCCAGCAGAGGGCAGAGCAATCAGCCCCAGCATTTT. The encoded protein is CASRGQSNQPQHF.

This chain uses TRBV19 with TRBJ1-5; D gene uncertain. The germline V gene encodes CDR1 LNHDA and CDR2 SQIVND (reference sequence). There are 14 residues in the CDR3. V lost 6 bases, J lost 4 bases, and 13 bases lay in between. CDR3 sequence reads: CASRSIWDNQPQHF. The DNA of the CDR3 is TGTGCCAGTAGGTCTATCTGGGATAATCAGCCCCAGCATTTT.

The gene calls are TRBV18 and TRBJ1-1; TRBD1 aligns across 8 bases. Per germline, CDR1 KGHSH and CDR2 LQKENI. V trimming: 5 bases; J trimming: 0 bases; junction bases outside the gene matches: 5. This CDR3 contains 15 residues. This CDR3 is CASSRSTGVNTEAFF. In DNA form, the CDR3 reads TGTGCCAGCTCAAGATCGACAGGGGTGAACACTGAAGCTTTCTTT.

This chain joins TRBV7-9 and TRBJ1-2; D may be TRBD1 (6 bases). V was clipped by 1 base and J by 6 bases, with 12 bases between them. The CDR3 loop spans 14 amino acids. CDR1 is SEHNR, CDR2 FQNEAQ, per germline (reference sequence). The CDR3: CASSLGAQGDGYTF. The CDR3 region has the DNA TGTGCCAGCAGCTTAGGGGCACAGGGAGATGGCTACACCTTC.

V is TRBV4-1 and J is TRBJ2-5, with TRBD1 matching over 10 bases. Germline V gives CDR1 MGHRA, CDR2 YSYEKL. CDR3 size: 17 residues. V shed 0 bases, J shed 5 bases, and the junction held 9 bases outside the gene matches. CDR3 sequence (DNA): TGCGCCAGCAGCCAAGATTTTGGGACAGGGGTGAGTGAGACCCAGTACTTC. It encodes CASSQDFGTGVSETQYF.

V is TRBV12-5 and J is TRBJ1-1; D is unclear. Per germline, CDR1 LGHNT and CDR2 FRNRAP. CDR3 length: 15 residues. V shed 5 bases and J shed 1 base, with 14 bases lying between them. The CDR3 DNA reads TGTGCTAGTGGTCCCGAGAGGGCTAAGAACACTGAAGCTTTCTTT. Its translation is CASGPERAKNTEAFF.

The DNA for the CDR3 is TGTGCCAGCAGTGGGACTAGCGGGGGGAGCCTCTACGAGCAGTACTTC. Translating it yields CASSGTSGGSLYEQYF. This chain connects TRBV6-2 or TRBV6-3 to TRBJ2-7; 15 bases fit TRBD2. V was pared by 5 bases and J by 3 bases, with 5 bases of the junction left unmatched. This CDR3 has 16 amino acids. In germline, CDR1 is MNHEY, CDR2 SVGEGT.